Listed below are T cell receptor beta chains from one sample, sequenced in a study of control samples from healthy donors and cancer patients. The protocol was immunoSEQ multiplex PCR, while the TCRdb copy is restricted to in-frame clones and leaves out a portion. The data show about 130,000 clones, about 95% seen once. The sequencing sample was made of blood. Source of these receptors: a man in his thirties or forties in good health. Both conserved end residues are part of each CDR3. A D gene is named only where the DNA matches it firmly. For some rows the clone size is stated as once, few or many, or as a class when expanded; others skip it.

CDR3nt	CDR3aa	len	d_gene	j_gene	v_gene	abundance
TGTGCCAGCAGCCCCGGCGGGACGGGTAGACGTTGGGAGCAGTACTTC	CASSPGGTGRRWEQYF	16	-	TRBJ2-7	TRBV7-3	-
TGTGCCAGTAGTATGAGGAGCGGGGGGAACAATGAGCAGTTCTTC	CASSMRSGGNNEQFF	15	TRBD2	TRBJ2-1	TRBV19	-
TGTGCCAGCAGGGGACCTCTCGGGGAGCTGTTTTTT	CASRGPLGELFF	12	-	TRBJ2-2	TRBV6-4	-
TGTGCCAGCAGCTTAGGACAGGGAAGCTACAATGAGCAGTTCTTC	CASSLGQGSYNEQFF	15	TRBD1	TRBJ2-1	TRBV5-8	-
TGCGCCAGCAGCCACCGGGACAGAGCTAACTATGGCTACACCTTC	CASSHRDRANYGYTF	15	TRBD1	TRBJ1-2	TRBV4-1	-
TGTGCCAGCAGTTTGGAGGTCACTGAAGCTTTCTTT	CASSLEVTEAFF	12	-	TRBJ1-1	TRBV28	-
TGTGCCAGTAGTGAGAGGGGTCCCTACGAGCAGTACTTC	CASSERGPYEQYF	13	-	TRBJ2-7	TRBV19	once
TGTGCCAGCAGTTTTTGGACAGGCTATGGCTACACCTTC	CASSFWTGYGYTF	13	TRBD1	TRBJ1-2	TRBV27	-
TGCGCCAGCAGCCCCCTTCTAGCGCGGACTAGCTCCTACGAGCAGTACTTC	CASSPLLARTSSYEQYF	17	TRBD2	TRBJ2-7	TRBV4-1	-
TGTGCCAGTAGTATACTACCGGGACAGGGATACCAAGAGACCCAGTACTTC	CASSILPGQGYQETQYF	17	TRBD1	TRBJ2-5	TRBV19	-
TGCGCCAGCAGCCAAGATGGGGACAGGGTCTATGGCTACACCTTC	CASSQDGDRVYGYTF	15	TRBD1	TRBJ1-2	TRBV4-3	-
TGTGCCAGCAGCTTCGGACAGGGGACGGGCTACACCTTC	CASSFGQGTGYTF	13	TRBD1	TRBJ1-2	TRBV7-8	-
TGTGCCAGTACGACAGGGCTGGGGAACACTGAAGCTTTCTTT	CASTTGLGNTEAFF	14	TRBD1	TRBJ1-1	TRBV19	-
TGTGCCAGCAGTTTAGGGCAGATTCCGGTGAATGAGCAGTTCTTC	CASSLGQIPVNEQFF	15	-	TRBJ2-1	TRBV27	-
TGTGCCAGCAGCTTAGCGACAGGGGAAAATGGCTACACCTTC	CASSLATGENGYTF	14	TRBD1	TRBJ1-2	TRBV7-9	-
TGTGCCAGCAGCTTAGGACTACTCTACGAGCAGTACTTC	CASSLGLLYEQYF	13	-	TRBJ2-7	TRBV11-2	-
TGTGCCAGCAGCCCCCAAGGGAGGACTTATGGCTACACCTTC	CASSPQGRTYGYTF	14	-	TRBJ1-2	TRBV5-6	-
TGTGCCAGCACCCCCTTGGGGCAGAGCTCCTACAATGAGCAGTTCTTC	CASTPLGQSSYNEQFF	16	-	TRBJ2-1	TRBV28	-
TGTGCCAGCAGCTTAGAGGTAGTCGCTGAAGCTTTCTTT	CASSLEVVAEAFF	13	-	TRBJ1-1	TRBV7-9	-
TGTGCCAGCAGCTCAACAGGGGGCAGCTATGGCTACACCTTC	CASSSTGGSYGYTF	14	TRBD1	TRBJ1-2	TRBV7-2	-
TGTGCCAGCAGTCTTACAGGGAGCTATGAAAAACTGTTTTTT	CASSLTGSYEKLFF	14	-	TRBJ1-4	TRBV25-1	-
TGCGCCAGCAGCGTGACAGGAAATAATGAAAAACTGTTTTTT	CASSVTGNNEKLFF	14	-	TRBJ1-4	TRBV5-1	-
TGTGCCAGCAGCCCCCCGGGACTAGTCTTCGGTGAGCAGTTCTTC	CASSPPGLVFGEQFF	15	TRBD2	TRBJ2-1	TRBV9	few
TGTGCCAGCAGTTCCCCCCGGGACAACTCCTACGAGCAGTACTTC	CASSSPRDNSYEQYF	15	-	TRBJ2-7	TRBV28	-
TGTGCCAGCAGTTTATCCGATCCTATCAATGAGCAGTTCTTC	CASSLSDPINEQFF	14	-	TRBJ2-1	TRBV27	-
TGTGCCTGGAGTAACGGCTTCGGGGAAAAACTGTTTTTT	CAWSNGFGEKLFF	13	-	TRBJ1-4	TRBV30	once
TGTGCCAGCAGCTCCCAACCACCTAGCGGGGGGGCTCTGGAGCAGTTCTTC	CASSSQPPSGGALEQFF	17	TRBD2	TRBJ2-1	TRBV7-6	once
TGTGCCAGTAGTATGTCGGGGGTGGGCTACGAGCAGTACTTC	CASSMSGVGYEQYF	14	-	TRBJ2-7	TRBV19	-
TGTGCCAGCACCGGGGACGGACGCTCTGGAAACACCATATATTTT	CASTGDGRSGNTIYF	15	-	TRBJ1-3	TRBV2	-
TGTGCCAGCTCACCACCGGTCTCAGGAAGCTATGGCTACACCTTC	CASSPPVSGSYGYTF	15	-	TRBJ1-2	TRBV18	-
TGTGTCACGACAGGGAGCTCCTACGAGCAGTACTTC	CVTTGSSYEQYF	12	TRBD1	TRBJ2-7	TRBV6-5	few
TGTGCCAGCGAAAAGGGATCCAATCAGCCCCAGCATTTT	CASEKGSNQPQHF	13	-	TRBJ1-5	TRBV28	once
TGTGCCAGCAGCCCGGACCATTACAATGAGCAGTTCTTC	CASSPDHYNEQFF	13	-	TRBJ2-1	TRBV2	-
TGTGCCACCACCTCTCGAACCGGGGAGCTGTTTTTT	CATTSRTGELFF	12	-	TRBJ2-2	TRBV24-1	-
TGTGCCAGCAGTTTGTCAGGGAACACTGAAGCTTTCTTT	CASSLSGNTEAFF	13	-	TRBJ1-1	TRBV6-6	-
TGTGCCAGCAGTTACTTCACAGCGAACACCGGGGAGCTGTTTTTT	CASSYFTANTGELFF	15	-	TRBJ2-2	TRBV6-2/TRBV6-3	-
TGCAGCGTTGAATACGAGACAGACGGGGAGCTGTTTTTT	CSVEYETDGELFF	13	-	TRBJ2-2	TRBV29-1	-